Listed below are T cell receptor beta chains from one sample, sequenced in a study of OX40 agonist ivuxolimab in advanced cancers. This table comes from immunoSEQ multiplex PCR, and its TCRdb copy is limited to in-frame clones, with some not included. The sample holds some 80,000 clones; about 89% are singletons and the top ten take about 0.57%. The specimen comprised CD4+ or CD8+ T cells sorted from blood, sampled in a trial of the OX40 agonist ivuxolimab. These receptors originate from an adult with an advanced solid tumor such as melanoma, head and neck, liver or kidney cancer. The CDR3 runs from the conserved cysteine through the conserved F or W. D genes are given only for firm matches. Some rows mark clone size as missing; the rest say once, few, many or name a class of expanded clone.

V gene	J gene	clone size	D gene	CDR3 protein	CDR3 DNA
TRBV5-1	TRBJ2-1	-	-	CASSPDSMGNEQFF	TGCGCCAGCAGCCCGGACTCAATGGGAAATGAGCAGTTCTTC
TRBV5-1	TRBJ1-1	-	TRBD1	CASSPGTGAKNTEAFF	TGCGCCAGCAGCCCCGGGACAGGGGCTAAAAACACTGAAGCTTTCTTT
TRBV4-1	TRBJ2-2	-	-	CASSHRMGPPRGTGELFF	TGCGCCAGCAGCCACCGGATGGGGCCTCCTCGCGGCACCGGGGAGCTGTTTTTT
TRBV5-1	TRBJ2-5	once	-	CASSLVAHEETQYF	TGCGCCAGCAGCTTGGTAGCCCATGAAGAGACCCAGTACTTC
TRBV15	TRBJ1-1	-	-	CATSRASVGNTEAFF	TGTGCCACCAGCAGAGCCTCCGTCGGGAACACTGAAGCTTTCTTT
TRBV7-3	TRBJ2-2	few	-	CASSLTGSGELFF	TGTGCCAGCAGCTTGACAGGTTCCGGGGAGCTGTTTTTT
TRBV7-2	TRBJ1-3	-	TRBD1	CASSSRQGGPGNTIYF	TGTGCCAGCAGCTCAAGACAGGGGGGTCCTGGAAACACCATATATTTT
TRBV2	TRBJ2-3	-	-	CASTLADTQYF	TGTGCCAGCACCCTCGCAGATACGCAGTATTTT
TRBV20-1	TRBJ2-1	-	-	CSASSYNEQFF	TGCAGTGCCAGTTCCTACAATGAGCAGTTCTTC
TRBV11-2	TRBJ1-2	-	-	CASSSRFWGGYTF	TGTGCCAGCAGCTCCCGATTTTGGGGGGGCTACACCTTC
TRBV5-1	TRBJ1-4	-	TRBD1	CASSVRQGGDEKLFF	TGCGCCAGCAGCGTGAGACAGGGTGGAGATGAAAAACTGTTTTTT
TRBV11-2	TRBJ2-7	-	-	CASSLDLGSYEQYF	TGTGCCAGCAGCTTAGATCTAGGCAGCTACGAGCAGTACTTC
TRBV4-1	TRBJ2-6	-	-	CASSQGGGSSGANVLTF	TGCGCCAGCAGCCAAGGAGGGGGATCCTCTGGGGCCAACGTCCTGACTTTC
TRBV11-3	TRBJ2-7	-	-	CASSPTGGGPYEQYF	TGTGCCAGCAGCCCTACCGGGGGAGGACCCTACGAGCAGTACTTC
TRBV30	TRBJ1-1	few	-	CAWSVRGRMNTEAFF	TGTGCCTGGAGTGTACGGGGGAGAATGAACACTGAAGCTTTCTTT